This TCR beta chain was identified in a study of blood T cell repertoires in COVID-19. About the study: Whether acute or convalescent, the COVID-19 samples came from the United States, Italy and Spain. T cells, B-cell-depleted T cells, or PBMCs provided the cDNA or gDNA that served as material.

Original data processing: Reference gene primer amplification yielded estimated nucleated cell counts. The protocol was immunoSEQ multiplex PCR, while the TCRdb copy is restricted to in-frame clones and leaves out a portion. For V, J and clone size, that table is used; D and trimming come from the DNA. The data show some 300,000 clones, around 90% seen once. Enrollment of patients from Seattle took place during active infection, with longitudinal follow-up. The sequencing input was peripheral blood. The TCR sequence derives from a woman aged 40 to 50 with COVID-19, enrolled during active disease.

In DNA form, the CDR3 reads TGTGCCAGTCACAGGGGGACCTCTGGAAACACCATATATTTT. It translates to CASHRGTSGNTIYF. The chain carries TRBV2 and TRBJ1-3; 8 bases are shared with TRBD1. Per the germline V gene, CDR1 is SNHLY and CDR2 is FYNNEI. The CDR3 loop spans 14 amino acids. With V trimmed by 9 bases and J by 0 bases, 4 bases remained unmatched.